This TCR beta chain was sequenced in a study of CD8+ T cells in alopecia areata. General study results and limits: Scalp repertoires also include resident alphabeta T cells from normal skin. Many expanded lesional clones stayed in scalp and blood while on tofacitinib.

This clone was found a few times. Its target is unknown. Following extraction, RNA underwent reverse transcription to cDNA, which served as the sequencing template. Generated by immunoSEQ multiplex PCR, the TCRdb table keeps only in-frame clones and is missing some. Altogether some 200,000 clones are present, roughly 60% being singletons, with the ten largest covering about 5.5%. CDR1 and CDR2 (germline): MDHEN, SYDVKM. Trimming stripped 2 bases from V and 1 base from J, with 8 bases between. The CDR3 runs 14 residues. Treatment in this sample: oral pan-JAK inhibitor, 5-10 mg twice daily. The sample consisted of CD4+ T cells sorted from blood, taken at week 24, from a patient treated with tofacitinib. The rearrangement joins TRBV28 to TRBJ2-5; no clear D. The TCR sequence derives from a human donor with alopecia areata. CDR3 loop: CASSLIGSQETQYF. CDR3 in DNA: TGTGCCAGCAGTTTAATCGGCAGCCAAGAGACCCAGTACTTC.